This T cell receptor beta chain was observed in a study of blood T cell repertoires in COVID-19. TCRdb's table, derived via immunoSEQ multiplex PCR, lists solely in-frame clones and lacks some. The sample includes over 150,000 clones, approximately 83% of them seen just once. CDR1 and CDR2 (germline): SGHTA, FQGTGA. Trimming left V 4 bases short and J 7 bases short, with 16 bases between. This CDR3 is built from 15 residues. This clone came up once. The origin of this receptor is a woman aged 40-49 years with COVID-19, enrolled during active disease. The specimen was peripheral blood. The chain uses TRBV7-3 and TRBJ2-2, with TRBD2 as a possible D gene (5 bases). CDR3 amino acids: CASSWSHDAGGELFF. Here the CDR3 DNA reads TGTGCCAGCAGCTGGAGTCATGACGCGGGCGGGGAGCTGTTTTTT.